This is a list of T cell receptor beta chains from one sample in a study of T-cell memory formation after mild COVID-19. TCRdb re-analysed the 5' RACE reads in MiXCR, keeping a single row per CDR3 protein. Here the sample spans fewer than 350,000 distinct CDR3 sequences, around 17% being singletons. Sequencing was performed on PBMCs or a T cell subset sorted from them (not recorded which). The receptors come from a man aged 18 to 35 who had mild COVID-19 (a few samples of this study predate the infection). Cell type and time point are not known. CDR3s include the opening cysteine and the closing phenylalanine or tryptophan. The D gene is left open where the match is weak. Part of the rows lack a size; the others show once, few, many or a class for expanded clones.

TRBV2	TRBJ1-5	NA	NA	CASSEARQVIQPQHF	TGTGCCAGCAGTGAAGCGCGACAGGTTATTCAGCCCCAGCATTTT
TRBV10-3	TRBJ1-4	TRBD1	few	CAIGGQVGEKLFF	TGTGCCATCGGAGGACAGGTCGGTGAAAAACTGTTTTTT
TRBV11-2	TRBJ2-5	TRBD2	NA	CASSEGLAGDPVLETQYF	TGTGCCAGCAGCGAGGGGCTAGCGGGGGATCCGGTCTTAGAGACCCAGTACTTC
TRBV5-1	TRBJ2-3	TRBD2	NA	CASSLELAGRTDTQYF	TGCGCCAGCAGCTTGGAACTAGCGGGACGCACAGATACGCAGTATTTT
TRBV6-5	TRBJ1-3	NA	NA	CASSYSMASGNTIYF	TGTGCCAGCAGTTACTCGATGGCATCTGGAAACACCATATATTTT
TRBV19	TRBJ1-1	NA	NA	CASSIQSGTEAFF	TGTGCCAGTAGTATACAGTCGGGCACTGAAGCTTTCTTT
TRBV6-2/TRBV6-3	TRBJ2-5	NA	NA	CASSLSGQLQETQYF	TGTGCCAGCAGCCTTTCCGGCCAGCTTCAAGAGACCCAGTACTTC
TRBV5-1	TRBJ2-7	NA	NA	CASSLGDTSYEQYF	TGCGCCAGCAGCCTGGGGGACACTTCCTACGAGCAGTACTTC
TRBV24-1	TRBJ1-5	NA	NA	CATLTSYSNQPQHF	TGTGCCACCTTGACAAGTTATAGCAATCAGCCCCAGCATTTT
TRBV3-1	TRBJ1-4	NA	few	CASSQEYGTTNEKLFF	TGTGCCAGCAGCCAAGAGTATGGGACAACTAATGAAAAACTGTTTTTT
TRBV5-1	TRBJ2-7	NA	NA	CASSLTGIYEQYF	TGCGCCAGCAGCTTGACAGGGATCTACGAGCAGTACTTC
TRBV30	TRBJ2-7	TRBD1	few	CAWSPQGVDYEQYF	TGTGCCTGGAGTCCCCAGGGGGTGGACTACGAGCAGTACTTC
TRBV3-1	TRBJ2-5	NA	many	CASSQDLGRETQYF	TGTGCCAGCAGCCAAGATCTGGGTCGAGAGACCCAGTACTTC
TRBV29-1	TRBJ2-2	NA	NA	CSVVYTGELFF	TGCAGCGTTGTATACACCGGGGAGCTGTTTTTT
TRBV7-2	TRBJ2-3	NA	NA	CASSLDREDTQYF	TGTGCCAGCAGCTTAGATCGGGAGGATACGCAGTATTTT
TRBV7-3	TRBJ2-1	TRBD2	NA	CASSPLAGGRAEQFF	TGTGCCAGCAGCCCGCTAGCGGGGGGGCGTGCGGAGCAGTTCTTC
TRBV20-1	TRBJ2-3	NA	NA	CSARDSRANTQYF	TGCAGTGCTAGAGATTCAAGGGCTAATACGCAGTATTTT
TRBV7-9	TRBJ2-1	TRBD2	few	CASSPRIAGVNNEQFF	TGTGCCAGCAGCCCCCGGATAGCGGGGGTTAACAATGAGCAGTTCTTC
TRBV4-1	TRBJ2-7	NA	few	CASSRPGRSYEQYF	TGCGCCAGCAGCCGTCCCGGTCGGTCCTACGAGCAGTACTTC
TRBV6-2/TRBV6-3	TRBJ2-5	TRBD1	few	CATTYRGLETQYF	TGTGCCACCACCTACAGGGGGTTGGAGACCCAGTACTTC
TRBV6-2/TRBV6-3	TRBJ1-5	TRBD1	NA	CASSYFGQGGYNQPQHF	TGTGCCAGCAGTTATTTTGGACAGGGAGGGTACAATCAGCCCCAGCATTTT
TRBV5-1	TRBJ1-3	NA	NA	CASSLSAGNTIYF	TGCGCCAGCAGCTTGAGCGCTGGAAACACCATATATTTT
TRBV5-1	TRBJ1-1	NA	few	CASSPGFGNTEAFF	TGCGCCAGCAGCCCTGGTTTTGGTAACACTGAAGCTTTCTTT
TRBV20-1	TRBJ1-2	TRBD1	NA	CSARDKGTGNYGYTF	TGCAGTGCTAGAGATAAGGGGACAGGGAACTATGGCTACACCTTC
TRBV12-3/TRBV12-4	TRBJ1-3	NA	NA	CASRRQASGNTIYF	TGTGCCAGCAGGCGACAGGCCTCTGGAAACACCATATATTTT
TRBV19	TRBJ1-1	NA	many	CASRRAKTEAFF	TGTGCCAGCCGCAGGGCGAAGACTGAAGCTTTCTTT
TRBV20-1	TRBJ1-2	TRBD1	few	CSARTGQGLVGYTF	TGCAGTGCTAGGACCGGACAGGGGCTGGTCGGCTACACCTTC
TRBV9	TRBJ2-2	NA	once	CASSVGVSGNTGELFF	TGTGCCAGCAGCGTAGGGGTTAGCGGCAACACCGGGGAGCTGTTTTTT
TRBV5-1	TRBJ1-3	NA	few	CASSLDTAGNTIYF	TGCGCCAGCAGTCTGGACACTGCGGGAAACACCATATATTTT
TRBV7-2	TRBJ1-5	NA	NA	CASSLGPQPQHF	TGTGCCAGCAGCTTAGGGCCTCAGCCCCAGCATTTT
TRBV30	TRBJ2-5	TRBD2	few	CARSGGPQETQYF	TGTGCACGGAGCGGGGGACCTCAAGAGACCCAGTACTTC
TRBV5-8	TRBJ1-5	TRBD1	few	CASSLGQGLQPQHF	TGTGCCAGCAGCCTAGGACAGGGATTACAGCCCCAGCATTTT
TRBV27	TRBJ1-1	NA	NA	CASRKQVINTEAFF	TGTGCCAGCAGAAAACAGGTGATTAACACTGAAGCTTTCTTT
TRBV2	TRBJ2-1	NA	few	CASSHGTGDEQFF	TGTGCCAGCAGTCATGGAACCGGCGATGAGCAGTTCTTC
TRBV15	TRBJ2-5	NA	NA	CATSREPGAEYQETQYF	TGTGCCACCAGCAGAGAACCAGGGGCGGAGTACCAAGAGACCCAGTACTTC
TRBV11-2	TRBJ2-7	NA	NA	CASSPNTDSYEQYF	TGTGCCAGCAGCCCTAACACGGACTCCTACGAGCAGTACTTC
TRBV7-3	TRBJ2-1	TRBD2	NA	CASSLRGRDNEQFF	TGTGCCAGCAGCTTACGCGGGAGGGACAATGAGCAGTTCTTC
TRBV5-6	TRBJ2-7	TRBD1	many	CASSYRGVDEQYF	TGTGCCAGCAGCTACAGGGGCGTGGACGAGCAGTACTTC
TRBV5-1	TRBJ2-2	NA	NA	CASSLLTANTGELFF	TGCGCCAGCAGCTTGTTAACAGCGAACACCGGGGAGCTGTTTTTT
TRBV3-1	TRBJ2-1	NA	few	CASSQVGYNEQFF	TGTGCCAGCAGCCAAGTTGGCTACAATGAGCAGTTCTTC
TRBV6-6	TRBJ1-1	NA	few	CASSTPRSSNLNTEAFF	TGTGCCAGCAGTACCCCTCGGTCCTCAAACCTGAACACTGAAGCTTTCTTT
TRBV7-2	TRBJ2-5	NA	many	CASSQQGGETQYF	TGTGCCAGCAGCCAGCAGGGGGGGGAGACCCAGTACTTC
TRBV12-3/TRBV12-4	TRBJ2-3	NA	NA	CASSLRGISTDTQYF	TGTGCCAGCAGTTTAAGGGGAATTAGCACAGATACGCAGTATTTT
TRBV21-1	TRBJ2-7	NA	few	CASTPRDREGHEQYF	TGTGCCAGCACCCCACGGGACAGGGAAGGTCACGAGCAGTACTTC
TRBV12-5	TRBJ1-1	NA	once	CASGPVGSLNTEAFF	TGTGCTAGTGGTCCTGTGGGTTCATTGAACACTGAAGCTTTCTTT
TRBV7-6	TRBJ1-2	NA	few	CASSLQPDRYGYTF	TGTGCCAGCAGCTTACAGCCGGACCGGTATGGCTACACCTTC
TRBV10-2	TRBJ2-3	TRBD2	NA	CASSVPVLTSGGFYTQYF	TGCGCCAGCAGTGTCCCAGTTTTGACTAGCGGGGGTTTTTATACGCAGTATTTT
TRBV6-5	TRBJ1-1	TRBD1	NA	CASRDRVLGTEAFF	TGTGCCAGCAGAGACAGGGTATTGGGCACTGAAGCTTTCTTT
TRBV7-3	TRBJ2-3	NA	many	CASSPNLGGGTDTQYF	TGTGCCAGCAGCCCAAATCTGGGGGGCGGCACAGATACGCAGTATTTT
TRBV15	TRBJ1-2	NA	NA	CATRAVGGKTGYTF	TGTGCCACCAGGGCAGTGGGAGGGAAGACTGGCTACACCTTC
TRBV5-1	TRBJ2-5	NA	NA	CASSLDTGETQYF	TGCGCCAGCAGCTTGGATACAGGGGAGACCCAGTACTTC
TRBV24-1	TRBJ1-6	TRBD1	few	CATSDPRDRVGGYNSPLHF	TGTGCCACCAGTGATCCCCGGGACAGGGTAGGGGGTTATAATTCACCCCTCCACTTT
TRBV5-1	TRBJ1-1	TRBD1	few	CASSFSGTGYGPTEAFF	TGCGCCAGCAGCTTCTCCGGGACAGGATACGGGCCCACTGAAGCTTTCTTT
TRBV29-1	TRBJ2-1	TRBD2	few	CSGPQSERGAYNEQFF	TGCAGCGGCCCCCAAAGTGAGCGGGGGGCCTACAATGAGCAGTTCTTC
TRBV7-2	TRBJ1-5	NA	NA	CASSLALNQPQHF	TGTGCCAGCAGCTTAGCCCTTAATCAGCCCCAGCATTTT
TRBV5-1	TRBJ1-5	NA	few	CASSLQGYSNQPQHF	TGCGCCAGCAGCTTACAGGGATATAGCAATCAGCCCCAGCATTTT
TRBV6-1	TRBJ1-2	NA	few	CASSEYRGYGYTF	TGTGCCAGCAGTGAATATAGGGGGTATGGCTACACCTTC
TRBV4-3	TRBJ2-3	TRBD2	NA	CASSQAAIHLGGVTDTQYF	TGCGCCAGCAGCCAAGCCGCCATTCACCTCGGGGGGGTCACAGATACGCAGTATTTT
TRBV11-2	TRBJ2-2	NA	NA	CASSSRTYTGELFF	TGTGCCAGCAGCTCTAGGACGTACACCGGGGAGCTGTTTTTT